Below, 8 T cell receptor beta chains from the same sample are listed, as sequenced in a study of CD8+CD57+ T cells in acquired aplastic anemia. Investigators profiled TCR beta VDJ and CDR3 from genomic DNA template. TCRdb recomputed calls from the reads with MiXCR, one row per CDR3 protein. The data hold some 190,000 distinct CDR3 sequences, with about 53% observed a single time. Sequencing was carried out using sorted CD4+, CD8+, or CD8+CD57+ T cells (not recorded which) from PBMCs. The receptors shown here come from a human donor in good health, serving as a control.

This clonotype was found once. The chain links TRBV29-1 to TRBJ2-7; perhaps TRBD2 as D (6 bases). Looked up from germline, CDR1 is SQVTM and CDR2 is ANQGSEA. V lost 8 bases, J lost 0 bases, and 17 bases lay in between. The CDR3 has 14 amino acids. The CDR3 region has the DNA TGCAGCTTGGGGCCGAGGGGAGGCTCCTACGAGCAGTACTTC. It yields the protein CSLGPRGGSYEQYF.

Comment on this clonotype: It is likely a read error, because the conserved phenylalanine at the end of the CDR3 is missing. The chain is built from TRBV2 and TRBJ2-7, with 10 bases aligning to TRBD2. V was clipped by 1 base and J by 2 bases; unmatched bases: 5. The germline V gene has CDR1 SNHLY and CDR2 FYNNEI. This CDR3 comprises 16 residues. CDR3 nucleotides: TGTGCCAGCAGTGAAGGACTTAGCGGGGGGCCCTACGAGCAGTACCTC. This sequence encodes CASSEGLSGGPYEQYL.

The chain has TRBV6-1 and TRBJ2-5, with D hard to call. Germline-derived CDR1 and CDR2 are MNHNS and SASEGT. The V and J ends lost 6 bases and 6 bases respectively, with 5 bases between them. This CDR3 has 10 amino acids. CDR3 nucleotide sequence: TGTGCCAGCAGGCGACAGACCCAGTACTTC. Amino acids: CASRRQTQYF.

The chain employs TRBV20-1 and TRBJ1-4; TRBD1 matches 7 bases. The germline CDR1 and CDR2 sequences are DFQATT and SNEGSKA (reference sequence). The V segment lost 3 bases and the J segment 5 bases; nucleotides outside the gene matches: 9. The length of the CDR3 is 15 residues. The CDR3 DNA follows: TGCAGTGCTAGTGCCCCCGGGACAGTCAATGAAAAACTGTTTTTT. Protein product: CSASAPGTVNEKLFF.

This clonotype was seen more than once but under ten times. The CDR3 DNA sequence: TGTGCCAGCAGGAGGACCGGTTTTGAGGGCAATCAGCCCCAGCATTTT. As protein: CASRRTGFEGNQPQHF. V and J are TRBV2 and TRBJ1-5, with D unresolved. Looked up from germline, CDR1 is SNHLY and CDR2 is FYNNEI. V gave up 6 bases and J gave up 2 bases, with 17 bases separating them. The CDR3 runs to 16 residues.

V is TRBV24-1 and J is TRBJ2-7; 9 bases map to TRBD1. Germline loops: CDR1 KGHDR, CDR2 SFDVKD. The CDR3 has 15 residues. The trim removed 2 bases at V and 3 bases at J, leaving 4 bases unmatched. The CDR3 reads CATSDSTGGDYEQYF. The CDR3 DNA is TGTGCCACCAGTGATTCGACAGGGGGAGACTACGAGCAGTACTTC.

The V gene is TRBV12-3 or TRBV12-4, the J gene TRBJ2-5; perhaps TRBD1 as D (5 bases). There are 15 residues in the CDR3. Deletions cut 3 bases from V and 3 bases from J, with 14 bases between. The CDR3 sequence: CASSLNQGSEETQYF. The CDR3 coding sequence is TGTGCCAGCAGTTTGAATCAGGGTAGTGAAGAGACCCAGTACTTC.

This clonotype was observed at least ten times. The V gene is TRBV7-9, the J gene TRBJ2-7; 7 bases line up with TRBD1. With 2 bases clipped from V and 7 bases from J, the junction kept 8 bases outside the gene matches. Germline V CDR1 and CDR2: SEHNR, FQNEAQ (reference sequence). This CDR3 is 14 amino acids long. Written as DNA, the CDR3 is TGTGCCAGCAGCTTAAGAGGACAGGAGCGGGAGCAGTACTTC. Translation: CASSLRGQEREQYF.